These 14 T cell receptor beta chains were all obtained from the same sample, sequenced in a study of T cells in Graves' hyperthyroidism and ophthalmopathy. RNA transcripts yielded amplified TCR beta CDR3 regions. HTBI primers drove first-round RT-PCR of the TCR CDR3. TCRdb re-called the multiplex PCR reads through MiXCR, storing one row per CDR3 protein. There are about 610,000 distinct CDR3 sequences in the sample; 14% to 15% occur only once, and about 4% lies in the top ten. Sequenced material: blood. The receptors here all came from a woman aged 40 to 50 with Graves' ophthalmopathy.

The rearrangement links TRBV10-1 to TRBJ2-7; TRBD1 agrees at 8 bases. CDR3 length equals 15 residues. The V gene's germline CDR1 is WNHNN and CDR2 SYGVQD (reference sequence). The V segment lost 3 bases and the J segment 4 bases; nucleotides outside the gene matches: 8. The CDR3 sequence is CASSDRGTGLYEQYF. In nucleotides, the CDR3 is TGCGCCAGCAGTGATCGCGGGACAGGCCTTTACGAGCAGTACTTC.

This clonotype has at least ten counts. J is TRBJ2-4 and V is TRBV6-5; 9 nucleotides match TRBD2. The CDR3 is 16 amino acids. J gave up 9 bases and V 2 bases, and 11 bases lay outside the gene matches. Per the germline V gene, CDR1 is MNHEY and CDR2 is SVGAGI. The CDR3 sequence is CASSYRTSAKGSIQYF. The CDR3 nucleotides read TGTGCCAGCAGTTACAGGACTAGCGCTAAAGGGAGCATTCAGTACTTC.

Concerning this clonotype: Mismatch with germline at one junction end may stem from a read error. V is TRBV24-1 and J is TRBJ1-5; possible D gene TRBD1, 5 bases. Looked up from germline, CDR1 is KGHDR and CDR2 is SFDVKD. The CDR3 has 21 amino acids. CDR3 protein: CATSDLLMTKGRGYGNQPQHF. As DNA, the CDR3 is TGTGCCACCAGTGATTTGCTAATGACCAAGGGGCGAGGGTATGGCAACCAGCCCCAGCATTTT.

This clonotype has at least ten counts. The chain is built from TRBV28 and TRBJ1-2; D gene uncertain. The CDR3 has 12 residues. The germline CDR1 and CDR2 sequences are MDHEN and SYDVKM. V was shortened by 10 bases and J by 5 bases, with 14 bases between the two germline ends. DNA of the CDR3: TGTGCCACCAAGCTTTTGGGATATGGCTACACCTTC. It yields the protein CATKLLGYGYTF.

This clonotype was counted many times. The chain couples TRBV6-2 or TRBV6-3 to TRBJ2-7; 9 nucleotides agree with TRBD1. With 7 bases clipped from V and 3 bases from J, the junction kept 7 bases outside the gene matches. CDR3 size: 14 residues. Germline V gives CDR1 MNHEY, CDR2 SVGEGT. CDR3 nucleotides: TGTGCCAGCACCCAACAGGGGGCTCTCTACGAGCAGTACTTC. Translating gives CASTQQGALYEQYF.

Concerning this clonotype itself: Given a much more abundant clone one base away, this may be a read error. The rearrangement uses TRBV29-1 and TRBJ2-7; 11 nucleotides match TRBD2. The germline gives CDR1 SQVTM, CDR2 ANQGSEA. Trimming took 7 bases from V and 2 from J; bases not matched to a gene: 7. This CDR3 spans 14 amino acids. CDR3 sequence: CSATLAGAAYEQYF. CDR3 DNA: TGCAGCGCCACACTAGCGGGAGCCGCCTACGAGCAGTACTTC.

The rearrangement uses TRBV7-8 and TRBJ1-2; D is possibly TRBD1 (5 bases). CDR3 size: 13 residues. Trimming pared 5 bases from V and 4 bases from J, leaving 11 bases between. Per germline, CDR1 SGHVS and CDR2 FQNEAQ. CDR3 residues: CASSARGGYGYTF. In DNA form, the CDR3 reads TGTGCCAGCAGCGCGAGGGGCGGCTATGGCTACACCTTC.

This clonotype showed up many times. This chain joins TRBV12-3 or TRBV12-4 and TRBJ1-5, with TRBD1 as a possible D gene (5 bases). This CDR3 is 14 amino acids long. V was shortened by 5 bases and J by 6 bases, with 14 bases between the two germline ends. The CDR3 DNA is TGTGCCAGCAGTCTCTATCAGGGTACTCAGCCCCAGCATTTT. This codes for CASSLYQGTQPQHF.

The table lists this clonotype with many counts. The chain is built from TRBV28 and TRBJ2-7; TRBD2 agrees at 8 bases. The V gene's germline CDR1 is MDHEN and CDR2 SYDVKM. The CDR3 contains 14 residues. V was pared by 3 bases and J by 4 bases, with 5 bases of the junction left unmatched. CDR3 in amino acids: CASSFGRARYEQYF. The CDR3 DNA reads TGTGCCAGCAGTTTCGGGAGGGCCCGGTACGAGCAGTACTTC.

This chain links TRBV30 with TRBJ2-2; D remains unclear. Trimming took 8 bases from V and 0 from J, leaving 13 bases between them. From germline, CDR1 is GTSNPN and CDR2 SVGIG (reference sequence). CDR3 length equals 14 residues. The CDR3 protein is CAGSTGSNTGELFF. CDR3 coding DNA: TGTGCCGGCTCCACGGGTTCGAACACCGGGGAGCTGTTTTTT.

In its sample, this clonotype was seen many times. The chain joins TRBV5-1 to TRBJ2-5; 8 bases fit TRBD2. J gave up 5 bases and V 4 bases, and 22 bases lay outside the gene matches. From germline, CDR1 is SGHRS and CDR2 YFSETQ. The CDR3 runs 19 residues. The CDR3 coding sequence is TGCGCCAGCAGCCTTGGGGGCCCGGGGGGGAGCCACCCTGGGGAGACCCAGTACTTC. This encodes CASSLGGPGGSHPGETQYF.

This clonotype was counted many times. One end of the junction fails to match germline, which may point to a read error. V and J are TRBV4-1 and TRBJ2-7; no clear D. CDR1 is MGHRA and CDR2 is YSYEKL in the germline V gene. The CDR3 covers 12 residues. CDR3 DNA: TGTGCCAGCAGCCAAGACCGGATCGAGCAGTACTTC. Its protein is CASSQDRIEQYF.

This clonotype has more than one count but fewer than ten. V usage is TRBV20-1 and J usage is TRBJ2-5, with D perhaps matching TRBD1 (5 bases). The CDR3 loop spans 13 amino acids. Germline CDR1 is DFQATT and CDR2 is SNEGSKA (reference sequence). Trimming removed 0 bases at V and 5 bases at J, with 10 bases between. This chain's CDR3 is CSARDSGPETQYF. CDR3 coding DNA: TGCAGTGCTAGAGATTCAGGGCCCGAGACCCAGTACTTC.

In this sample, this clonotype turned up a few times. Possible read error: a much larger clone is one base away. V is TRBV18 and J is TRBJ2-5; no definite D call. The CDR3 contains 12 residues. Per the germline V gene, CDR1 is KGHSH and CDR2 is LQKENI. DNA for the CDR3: TGTGCCAGCTCACCACAAAAAGAGGCCCAGTACTTC. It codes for CASSPQKEAQYF.